These T cell receptor beta chains were read from a single sample in a study of OX40 agonist ivuxolimab in advanced cancers. The repertoire was sequenced with immunoSEQ multiplex PCR; TCRdb's copy has only in-frame clones and lacks some. This sample has about 64,000 clones, with 80% to 90% found just once. Material: CD4+ or CD8+ T cells sorted from blood, obtained in a trial of the OX40 agonist ivuxolimab. These receptors came from an adult with an advanced solid tumor such as melanoma, head and neck, liver or kidney cancer. Each CDR3 is given with its conserved first and last residue. D genes are given only for firm matches. Expanded clones get a size class; other rows say once, few or many, or leave the size out.

j_call: TRBJ2-3; v_call: TRBV28; clone_size: .; d_call: .; cdr3_nt: TGTGCCAGCAGTCCCCTAGGCGGGCCACGAGGAGATACGCAGTATTTT; cdr3_aa: CASSPLGGPRGDTQYF
j_call: TRBJ2-3; v_call: TRBV18; clone_size: .; d_call: .; cdr3_nt: TGTGCCAGCTCACCATCGGCAGACGGAGATACGCAGTATTTT; cdr3_aa: CASSPSADGDTQYF
j_call: TRBJ2-1; v_call: TRBV7-3; clone_size: .; d_call: .; cdr3_nt: TGTGCCAGCAGCCTCGGGACCCTCTCGGGTGATGAGCAGTTCTTC; cdr3_aa: CASSLGTLSGDEQFF
j_call: TRBJ1-1; v_call: TRBV19; clone_size: .; d_call: TRBD1; cdr3_nt: TGTGCCAGTAGTATGGGACAGGGACAGGTTGTGGGCACTGAAGCTTTCTTT; cdr3_aa: CASSMGQGQVVGTEAFF
j_call: TRBJ2-3; v_call: TRBV7-9; clone_size: .; d_call: TRBD2; cdr3_nt: TGTGCCAGCAGCTCATTAGCGGGAGTTAGAGATACGCAGTATTTT; cdr3_aa: CASSSLAGVRDTQYF
j_call: TRBJ2-2; v_call: TRBV6-6; clone_size: .; d_call: .; cdr3_nt: TGTGCCAGCAGTTACGAGGAAAACACCGGGGAGCTGTTTTTT; cdr3_aa: CASSYEENTGELFF
j_call: TRBJ2-7; v_call: TRBV18; clone_size: .; d_call: TRBD1; cdr3_nt: TGTGCCAGCTCACCGCCGGACAGGGCTGATGGCGGCTACGAGCAGTACTTC; cdr3_aa: CASSPPDRADGGYEQYF
j_call: TRBJ1-1; v_call: TRBV30; clone_size: .; d_call: .; cdr3_nt: TGTGCCTGGGGGAGGCAGGGAGGGACTGAAGCTTTCTTT; cdr3_aa: CAWGRQGGTEAFF
j_call: TRBJ2-1; v_call: TRBV5-1; clone_size: .; d_call: TRBD2; cdr3_nt: TGCGCCAGCAGCTTGGTGCGGGAGGAATACAATGAGCAGTTCTTC; cdr3_aa: CASSLVREEYNEQFF
j_call: TRBJ2-1; v_call: TRBV30; clone_size: once; d_call: TRBD1; cdr3_nt: TGTGCCTGGAGGACCGGGACAGGGGATCATGAGCAGTTCTTC; cdr3_aa: CAWRTGTGDHEQFF
j_call: TRBJ2-3; v_call: TRBV7-3; clone_size: .; d_call: .; cdr3_nt: TGTGCCAGCAGCTTTCGGGACGGAAAAACAGATACGCAGTATTTT; cdr3_aa: CASSFRDGKTDTQYF
j_call: TRBJ1-1; v_call: TRBV7-2; clone_size: .; d_call: .; cdr3_nt: TGTGCCAGCAGCTTAGCGCTGCGGGAAGGTGAATCTTTCTTT; cdr3_aa: CASSLALREGESFF
j_call: TRBJ1-2; v_call: TRBV10-3; clone_size: .; d_call: .; cdr3_nt: TGTGCCATCAGCCCCGGACGGGGGATTAACTATGGCTACACCTTC; cdr3_aa: CAISPGRGINYGYTF
j_call: TRBJ1-4; v_call: TRBV18; clone_size: .; d_call: TRBD1; cdr3_nt: TGTGCCAGCTTGGGACAGGGCGGTGGAGAAAAACTGTTTTTT; cdr3_aa: CASLGQGGGEKLFF
j_call: TRBJ2-7; v_call: TRBV19; clone_size: .; d_call: .; cdr3_nt: TGTGCCAGTAGCCGAAGGGGGTATGGAGCCGAGCAGTACTTC; cdr3_aa: CASSRRGYGAEQYF
j_call: TRBJ1-2; v_call: TRBV19; clone_size: .; d_call: .; cdr3_nt: TGTGCCAGTATTGGACCGGGACAACTCTATGGCTACACCTTC; cdr3_aa: CASIGPGQLYGYTF
j_call: TRBJ1-6; v_call: TRBV7-9; clone_size: .; d_call: TRBD1; cdr3_nt: TGTGCCAGCAGCCGGGACAGAAATTCACCCCTCCACTTT; cdr3_aa: CASSRDRNSPLHF
j_call: TRBJ1-1; v_call: TRBV2; clone_size: .; d_call: .; cdr3_nt: TGTGCCAGCAGTCAGGGCGAAAACACTGAAGCTTTCTTT; cdr3_aa: CASSQGENTEAFF
j_call: TRBJ2-7; v_call: TRBV6-1; clone_size: .; d_call: TRBD1; cdr3_nt: TGTGCCAGCACGGAATTACAGGGGTACGAGCAGTACTTC; cdr3_aa: CASTELQGYEQYF
j_call: TRBJ2-1; v_call: TRBV30; clone_size: .; d_call: TRBD2; cdr3_nt: TGTGCCTGGAGATCGGGACTAGCATACAATGAGCAGTTCTTC; cdr3_aa: CAWRSGLAYNEQFF
j_call: TRBJ1-2; v_call: TRBV9; clone_size: .; d_call: .; cdr3_nt: TGTGCCAGCAGCGTTGCGGGGGCCAACTATGGCTACACCTTC; cdr3_aa: CASSVAGANYGYTF
j_call: TRBJ1-6; v_call: TRBV5-6; clone_size: few; d_call: TRBD1; cdr3_nt: TGTGCCAGCAGCCCAGACAGGGGGCTTTCACCCCTCCACTTT; cdr3_aa: CASSPDRGLSPLHF
j_call: TRBJ2-7; v_call: TRBV28; clone_size: .; d_call: TRBD1; cdr3_nt: TGTGCCAGCAGGGCGACAGGGGGGGGGTACGAGCAGTACTTC; cdr3_aa: CASRATGGGYEQYF
j_call: TRBJ2-5; v_call: TRBV9; clone_size: .; d_call: .; cdr3_nt: TGTGCCAGCAGCCCGTACCGGGACTTACAAGAGACCCAGTACTTC; cdr3_aa: CASSPYRDLQETQYF
j_call: TRBJ1-5; v_call: TRBV18; clone_size: .; d_call: TRBD1; cdr3_nt: TGTGCCAGCTCACTGATGACAGGGGGCAATCAGCCCCAGCATTTT; cdr3_aa: CASSLMTGGNQPQHF
j_call: TRBJ2-7; v_call: TRBV15; clone_size: once; d_call: TRBD1; cdr3_nt: TGTGCCACCAGTGTCGATCAGGGGGCACTCTACGAGCAGTACTTC; cdr3_aa: CATSVDQGALYEQYF
j_call: TRBJ1-2; v_call: TRBV7-2; clone_size: .; d_call: .; cdr3_nt: TGTGCCAGCAGCTTAGCGCCCGCGCCGGATTATGGCTACACCTTC; cdr3_aa: CASSLAPAPDYGYTF
j_call: TRBJ1-5; v_call: TRBV28; clone_size: .; d_call: TRBD1; cdr3_nt: TGTGCCAGCAGTCGACAGGGGGCAAGCAATCAGCCCCAGCATTTT; cdr3_aa: CASSRQGASNQPQHF
j_call: TRBJ2-7; v_call: TRBV23-1; clone_size: .; d_call: .; cdr3_nt: TGCGCCAGCAGTCAATCCGGCTCAGGGTCCTACGAGCAGTACTTC; cdr3_aa: CASSQSGSGSYEQYF
j_call: TRBJ1-1; v_call: TRBV11-2; clone_size: .; d_call: .; cdr3_nt: TGTGCCAGCAGCTTAGACGGTCAGGCCAACACTGAAGCTTTCTTT; cdr3_aa: CASSLDGQANTEAFF
j_call: TRBJ2-7; v_call: TRBV2; clone_size: .; d_call: .; cdr3_nt: TGTGCCAGCAGCCCCAGTCCCTACGAGCAGTACTTC; cdr3_aa: CASSPSPYEQYF
j_call: TRBJ2-2; v_call: TRBV6-4; clone_size: .; d_call: .; cdr3_nt: TGTGCCAGCAGTGTAATTGCGAACACCGGGGAGCTGTTTTTT; cdr3_aa: CASSVIANTGELFF
j_call: TRBJ1-2; v_call: TRBV28; clone_size: .; d_call: .; cdr3_nt: TGTGCCAGCACCTCCCTTCTCAGCTCTGGATATGGCTACACCTTC; cdr3_aa: CASTSLLSSGYGYTF
j_call: TRBJ1-4; v_call: TRBV30; clone_size: many; d_call: TRBD1; cdr3_nt: TGTGCCTGGACTGGGACAGGGGTTGAAAAACTGTTTTTT; cdr3_aa: CAWTGTGVEKLFF
j_call: TRBJ2-4; v_call: TRBV2; clone_size: .; d_call: .; cdr3_nt: TGTGCCAGCAGTGAAGACCTGGACATTCAGTACTTC; cdr3_aa: CASSEDLDIQYF
j_call: TRBJ2-1; v_call: TRBV6-5; clone_size: .; d_call: .; cdr3_nt: TGTGCCAGCACCCCCACAAGACCGGGTGAGCAGTTCTTC; cdr3_aa: CASTPTRPGEQFF
j_call: TRBJ2-2; v_call: TRBV2; clone_size: once; d_call: .; cdr3_nt: TGTGCCAGCAGAGGGACTCCAACCGGGGAGCTGTTTTTT; cdr3_aa: CASRGTPTGELFF
j_call: TRBJ2-5; v_call: TRBV28; clone_size: .; d_call: TRBD1; cdr3_nt: TGTGCCAGCAGTTTGACAGGGGGTGGGCAAGAGACCCAGTACTTC; cdr3_aa: CASSLTGGGQETQYF
j_call: TRBJ2-1; v_call: TRBV2; clone_size: .; d_call: TRBD2; cdr3_nt: TGTGCCAGCAGTGAAGGACTAGCGGGGGGTATCCAGCAGTTCTTC; cdr3_aa: CASSEGLAGGIQQFF
j_call: TRBJ2-2; v_call: TRBV25-1; clone_size: .; d_call: .; cdr3_nt: TGTGCCAGCGGCGAGGGGCACGGGGAGCTGTTTTTT; cdr3_aa: CASGEGHGELFF
j_call: TRBJ2-7; v_call: TRBV2; clone_size: .; d_call: TRBD2; cdr3_nt: TGTGCCAGCAGTGAATCGGCGGGACTAGCGGGAGAGAACGAGCAGTACTTC; cdr3_aa: CASSESAGLAGENEQYF
j_call: TRBJ2-7; v_call: TRBV5-4; clone_size: .; d_call: TRBD1; cdr3_nt: TGTGCCAGCAGCCCGCCGGGACAGGGGTTCTACGAGCAGTACTTC; cdr3_aa: CASSPPGQGFYEQYF
j_call: TRBJ2-1; v_call: TRBV11-2; clone_size: .; d_call: .; cdr3_nt: TGTGCCAGCAGCTTAGAGGGCTACAATGAGCAGTTCTTC; cdr3_aa: CASSLEGYNEQFF
j_call: TRBJ2-3; v_call: TRBV9; clone_size: .; d_call: .; cdr3_nt: TGTGCCAGCAGCAACGACGGGGGCGCAGATACGCAGTATTTT; cdr3_aa: CASSNDGGADTQYF
j_call: TRBJ2-7; v_call: TRBV5-4; clone_size: .; d_call: .; cdr3_nt: TGTGCCAGCAGCCCCTGGGGGGCAGCCTACGAGCAGTACTTC; cdr3_aa: CASSPWGAAYEQYF